The source of this TCR beta chain is a study of cytomegalovirus exposure and HLA in healthy donors. Findings and caveats of the study: Serostatus for CMV was the only available immune exposure information.

A multiplex PCR was run with 60 Vbeta primers and 13 Jbeta primers. Per the original methods: Later, 80 million or so unique TCR beta chains were counted in an analysis, and around 11 million of them were shared. TCRdb keeps only in-frame clones here, not all; method: immunoSEQ multiplex PCR. The DNA gave D and trimming, while V, J and clone size come from that table. The sample has about 160,000 clones; about 79% are singletons. This clone has a handful of counts. Its antigen is currently unknown. The receptor comes from a woman aged 45-65 years in good health and CMV-seropositive. The sequenced sample consisted of PBMCs.

The chain's CDR3 is CASKDRAETGELFF. CDR3 coding DNA: TGTGCCAGCAAGGACAGGGCGGAGACCGGGGAGCTGTTTTTT. The chain is built from TRBV6-1 and TRBJ2-2, with TRBD1 matching over 8 bases. This CDR3 region has 14 residues. Germline CDR1 and CDR2: MNHNS and SASEGT. V shed 7 bases and J 5 bases; nucleotides not matched to a gene: 6.